The entry below describes one TCR beta chain. Its antigen remains unknown. Splitting of CD4+ cells produced CD45RA+ naive and CD45RA-negative memory subsets. J was trimmed by 6 bases and V by 3 bases; bases with no gene match: 10. Looked up from germline, CDR1 is SGHVS and CDR2 is FNYEAQ. There are 15 residues in the CDR3. The assay was immunoSEQ multiplex PCR, and TCRdb's table has in-frame clones only and misses some. The top ten clones hold 0.55% to 0.7% of a sample with about 1.1 million clones, about 84% of them seen once. This entry belongs to a study of shared clonotypes between healthy human individuals. Study findings and constraints: Investigators collected only blood, and repertoires in tissues likely differ.

The sequence was collected from a man between 18 and 29 years old in good health. Some clones in this sample may be carry-over from other donors' samples. The sample taken for sequencing was memory CD4+ T cells from PBMCs. The subset: CD45RA-negative fraction. The chain links TRBV7-6 to TRBJ2-7; 8 positions match TRBD1. CDR3 loop: CASSFTSTGTGEQYF. Here the CDR3 DNA reads TGTGCCAGCAGCTTCACCTCCACCGGGACAGGCGAGCAGTACTTC.